This TCR beta chain was recorded in a study of T-cell reconstitution after alpha-beta-depleted transplantation in children. Germline V gene lookup returns CDR1 MDHEN and CDR2 SYDVKM. CDR3 length: 15 residues. V shed 5 bases, J shed 6 bases, and the junction held 10 bases outside the gene matches. Study results and limitations: The main origin of T-cell counts and diversity one year after transplant was newly produced T cells. Alpha-beta T cells about two months after transplant reportedly derived from several hundred expanded graft clones. Recipient T cells and thymic progenitors that survived gave rise to the high TCRbeta diversity observed at day 60 in some patients.

The library targeted TCRbeta and was prepared with unique molecular identifiers. MiXCR was run by TCRdb on the PCR reads, yielding one entry per CDR3 protein. The sample consists of over 150,000 distinct CDR3 sequences, 6.6% of them appearing once. This clonotype was counted many times. The antigen remains unidentified. The chain recombines TRBV28 with TRBJ2-1; TRBD2 matches at 7 bases. Specimen: PBMCs, collected before TCRalphabeta/CD19-depleted stem cell transplant. The source of this sequence is a boy between 2 and 10 years old with acute lymphoblastic leukemia, due to receive a stem cell transplant. CDR3 sequence (DNA): TGTGCCAGCAGTCTCCTAGCGGCCTTTGGCAATGAGCAGTTCTTC. Its protein product is CASSLLAAFGNEQFF.